The clone carrying this T cell receptor beta chain was picked up one time. Germline V CDR1 and CDR2: SGHRS, YFSETQ. V was clipped by 2 bases and J by 6 bases, with 6 bases between them. The CDR3 covers 11 residues. This sample is part of a study of blood T cell repertoires in COVID-19. The assay was immunoSEQ multiplex PCR, and TCRdb's table has in-frame clones only and misses some. The sample lists 200,000 to 250,000 clones; around 82% were seen once. Sequencing was done on a sample of PBMCs or T cells enriched from blood (not recorded which). The TCR sequence derives from a woman in her forties or fifties who had been exposed to COVID-19. J is TRBJ2-7 and V is TRBV5-1, with a tentative D call TRBD2 (5 bases). The CDR3 loop is CASSFGGEQYF. The CDR3 DNA reads as TGCGCCAGCAGCTTTGGAGGCGAGCAGTACTTC.